This T cell receptor beta chain was obtained from a study of blood T cell repertoires in COVID-19 (dated by TCRdb to about 2020). A note on the overall study: Samples covering the acute and convalescent phases of COVID-19 were provided by collaborators in the United States, Italy and Spain. The prospective study material was composed of cDNA or gDNA derived from T cells, B-cell-depleted T cells, or PBMCs. Deeply sampled blood TCRbeta repertoires from subjects exposed to, actively infected with, or recovered from COVID-19 were included in the dataset. The repertoires were made available in a free public database intended to serve as a resource for research on the immune response to SARS-CoV-2. Samples were obtained from the ongoing ImmuneRACE study (first 160 participants) and from 1,000 to 1,500 subjects provided by 6 global collaborators. A de-identified subject ID, COVID-19 status, age in years and sex were almost always included in the sample metadata. Where HLA class I and class II types were available, the types were taken from metadata supplied by the sample provider, not from assay-based typing.

The CDR3 contains 15 residues, cysteine and phenylalanine counted. Only the CDR3 part of the read is kept: 45 bases, read in frame from the first base. The germline V gene provides CDR1 KGHSH and CDR2 LQKENI. Relative to germline, V is missing 3 bases and J is missing 0 bases, with 2 bases of the junction outside any gene match. Study-wide findings and limitations: The amount of clinical and demographic metadata varied by source and participant and was provided uncurated.

TCRbeta CDR3 regions were amplified from genomic DNA by means of the immunoSEQ Assay, a bias-controlled multiplex PCR. In the authors' own workflow: Nucleated cell counts per sample were estimated from amplification of reference gene primers within the assay. To quantify the absolute abundance of each unique TCRbeta CDR3 rearrangement, sequence reads were collapsed and filtered. For each sample, productive Simpson clonality was calculated as the square root of Simpson's diversity index over productive rearrangements. In its TCRdb copy, this immuneACCESS table keeps in-frame sequences only and misses some clones. Where compared with another copy, unresolved V genes explain less than half of these, and the others have no known cause. The DNA gave D and trimming, while V, J and clone size come from that table. This sample gives 200,000 or so clones in total; roughly nine tenths of them show up just once. Roughly 2% of the sample lies in the top ten.

Whole blood was collected in K2EDTA tubes by collaborating institutions according to the institutions' own protocols. For TCRbeta analysis, collaborator samples were shipped as frozen whole blood, as isolated PBMCs, or as DNA extracted from either sample type. Of note for this clone: Its specific antigen is unknown. Per-nucleotide qualities are absent, and no much larger clonotype sits a single base away. Additional DNA sequences in this sample encode the identical CDR3.

The TCR originated in a woman in her 50s with acute or convalescent COVID-19. The sequence links TRBV18 to TRBJ2-5; 9 of the junction bases match TRBD2. Sequencing was carried out using peripheral blood. The CDR3 protein: CASSPLAGNQETQYF. The DNA sequence is TGTGCCAGCTCACCCCTAGCGGGAAACCAAGAGACCCAGTACTTC.